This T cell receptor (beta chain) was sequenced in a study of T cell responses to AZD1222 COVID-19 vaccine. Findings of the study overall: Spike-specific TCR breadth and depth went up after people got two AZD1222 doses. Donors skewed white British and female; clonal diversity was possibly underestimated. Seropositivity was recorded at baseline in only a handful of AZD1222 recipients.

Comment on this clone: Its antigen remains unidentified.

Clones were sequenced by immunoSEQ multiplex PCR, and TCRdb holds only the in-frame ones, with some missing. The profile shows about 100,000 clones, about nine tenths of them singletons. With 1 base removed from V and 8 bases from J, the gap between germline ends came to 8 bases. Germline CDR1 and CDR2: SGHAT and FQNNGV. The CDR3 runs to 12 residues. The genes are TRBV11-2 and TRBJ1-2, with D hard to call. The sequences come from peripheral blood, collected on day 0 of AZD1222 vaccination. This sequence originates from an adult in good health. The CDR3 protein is CASSLVGLGYTF. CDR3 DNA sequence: TGTGCCAGCAGCTTAGTGGGATTGGGCTACACCTTC.